These 3 T cell receptor beta chains originate from one sample sequenced in a study of ipilimumab plus nivolumab after autologous stem cell transplantation. TCRdb's copy holds only in-frame clones and misses some; the assay was immunoSEQ multiplex PCR. The table records about 15,000 clones, approximately 71% of them present only once. The source was PBMCs, collected in a trial of ipilimumab plus nivolumab as post-transplant consolidation. The origin of the receptors is a male donor with diffuse large B-cell lymphoma.

This clone came up once. The chain uses TRBV7-2 and TRBJ2-1, with a possible D match to TRBD2 (5 bases). Germline CDR1 SGHTA, CDR2 FQGNSA. The germline V and J ends were trimmed by 5 bases and 6 bases, with 14 bases remaining between them. The CDR3 runs 14 residues. CDR3 coding DNA: TGTGCCAGCAGCCAACGGACTGGAGCCAATGAGCAGTTCTTC. This gives the protein CASSQRTGANEQFF.

The rearrangement links TRBV5-6 to TRBJ2-2; TRBD2 might be the D (6 bases). V lost 1 base, J lost 0 bases, and 10 bases lay in between. The CDR3 runs 16 residues. CDR1 and CDR2 from the germline V gene are SGHDT and YYEEEE. The CDR3 DNA reads TGTGCCAGCAGCTTGAAAATAGCGGCGAACACCGGGGAGCTGTTTTTT. Translation: CASSLKIAANTGELFF.

Many counts were recorded for this clone. The sample contains more than one DNA sequence encoding this CDR3. V and J are TRBV5-6 and TRBJ2-7; no reliable D call. There are 14 residues in the CDR3. The germline V gene has CDR1 SGHDT and CDR2 YYEEEE. Trimming shortened V by 0 bases and J by 0 bases, and 7 bases separated the two germline ends. The CDR3 spells CASSLGGDSYEQYF. The CDR3 nucleotides are TGTGCCAGCAGCTTGGGGGGTGACTCCTACGAGCAGTACTTC.